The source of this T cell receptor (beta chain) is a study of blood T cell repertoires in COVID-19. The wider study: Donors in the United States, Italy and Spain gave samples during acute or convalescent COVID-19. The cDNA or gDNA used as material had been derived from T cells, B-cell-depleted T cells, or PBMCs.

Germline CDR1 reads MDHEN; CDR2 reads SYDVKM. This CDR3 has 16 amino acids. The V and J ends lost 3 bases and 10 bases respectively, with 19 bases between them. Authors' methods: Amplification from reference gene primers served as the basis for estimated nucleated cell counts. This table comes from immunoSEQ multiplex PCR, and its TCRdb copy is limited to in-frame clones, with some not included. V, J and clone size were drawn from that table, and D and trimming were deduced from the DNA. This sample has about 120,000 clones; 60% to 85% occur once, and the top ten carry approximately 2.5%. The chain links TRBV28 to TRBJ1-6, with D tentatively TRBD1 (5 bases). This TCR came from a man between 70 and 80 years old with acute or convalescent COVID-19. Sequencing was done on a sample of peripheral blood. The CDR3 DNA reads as TGTGCCAGCAGTTTCGGAGCGGGTCAGGGAGGCTCACCCCTCCACTTT. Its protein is CASSFGAGQGGSPLHF.